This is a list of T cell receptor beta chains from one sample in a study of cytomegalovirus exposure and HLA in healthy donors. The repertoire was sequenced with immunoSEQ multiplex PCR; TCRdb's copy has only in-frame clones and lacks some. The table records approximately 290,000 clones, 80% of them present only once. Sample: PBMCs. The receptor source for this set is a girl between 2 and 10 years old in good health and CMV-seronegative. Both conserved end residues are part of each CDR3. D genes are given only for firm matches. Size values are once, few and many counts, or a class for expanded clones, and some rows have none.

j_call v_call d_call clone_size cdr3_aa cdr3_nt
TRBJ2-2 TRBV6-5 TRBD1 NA CASSWGQGNTGELFF TGTGCCAGCAGTTGGGGACAGGGAAACACCGGGGAGCTGTTTTTT
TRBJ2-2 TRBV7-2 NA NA CASSFRGGELFF TGTGCCAGCAGCTTCAGGGGCGGGGAGCTGTTTTTT
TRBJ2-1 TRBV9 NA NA CASSVTQGDEQFF TGTGCCAGCAGCGTAACACAGGGCGATGAGCAGTTCTTC
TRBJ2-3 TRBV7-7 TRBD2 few CASSPGTSGSTDTQYF TGTGCCAGCAGCCCAGGGACTAGCGGCTCCACAGATACGCAGTATTTT
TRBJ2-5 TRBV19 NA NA CASSMVMATRVETQYF TGTGCCAGTAGTATGGTGATGGCGACTAGAGTTGAGACCCAGTACTTC
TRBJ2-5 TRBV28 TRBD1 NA CASSLDRGREETQYF TGTGCCAGCAGCCTCGACAGGGGGCGTGAAGAGACCCAGTACTTC
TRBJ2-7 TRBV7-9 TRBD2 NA CASRPPGLAGINEQYF TGTGCCAGCAGACCACCCGGGCTAGCGGGAATCAACGAGCAGTACTTC
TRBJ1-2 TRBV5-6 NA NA CASSKPGLRRVYGYTF TGTGCCAGCAGCAAGCCGGGACTCCGAAGGGTCTATGGCTACACCTTC
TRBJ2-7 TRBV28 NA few CASSRRHLQDIPYEQYF TGTGCCAGCAGTCGTCGACATCTCCAGGACATCCCCTACGAGCAGTACTTC
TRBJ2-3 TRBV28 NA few CASSLSPSGVQSTDTQYF TGTGCCAGCAGTTTGAGCCCTAGTGGAGTCCAAAGCACAGATACGCAGTATTTT
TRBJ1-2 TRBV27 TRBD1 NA CASSFYDRADGYTF TGTGCCAGCAGTTTCTACGACAGGGCGGACGGCTACACCTTC
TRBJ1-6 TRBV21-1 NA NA CASTGEHSPLHF TGTGCCAGCACGGGGGAGCATTCACCCCTCCACTTT
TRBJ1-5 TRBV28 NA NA CASRTHSNQPQHF TGTGCCAGCCGAACACATAGCAATCAGCCCCAGCATTTT
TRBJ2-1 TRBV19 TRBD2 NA CASSGAGGRNNEQFF TGTGCCAGTAGTGGTGCGGGAGGGAGAAACAATGAGCAGTTCTTC
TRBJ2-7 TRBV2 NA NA CASSEALPGHSSYEQYF TGTGCCAGCAGTGAAGCGCTTCCCGGCCACAGCTCCTACGAGCAGTACTTC
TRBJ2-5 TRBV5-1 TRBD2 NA CASSLDTSGDRETQYF TGCGCCAGCAGCTTGGATACTAGCGGGGACCGTGAGACCCAGTACTTC
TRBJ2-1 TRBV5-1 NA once CASSLRGSRVDEQFF TGCGCCAGCAGCTTGAGAGGGTCGAGAGTCGATGAGCAGTTCTTC
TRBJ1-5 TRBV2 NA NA CASSKTYSNQPQHF TGTGCCAGCAGTAAAACTTATAGCAATCAGCCCCAGCATTTT
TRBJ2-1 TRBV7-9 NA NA CASSQAYEQFF TGTGCCAGCAGCCAGGCTTATGAGCAGTTCTTC
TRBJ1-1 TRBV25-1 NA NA CASSILAEAFF TGTGCCAGCAGTATCTTAGCTGAAGCTTTCTTT
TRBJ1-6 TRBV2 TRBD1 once CASRGQGLDSPLHF TGTGCCAGCCGAGGACAGGGGTTAGATTCACCCCTCCACTTT
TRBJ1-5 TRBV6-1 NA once CASSELGTANNQPQHF TGTGCCAGCAGTGAATTGGGCACAGCTAACAATCAGCCCCAGCATTTT
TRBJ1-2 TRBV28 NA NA CASTGPNYGYTF TGTGCCAGCACAGGGCCCAACTATGGCTACACCTTC
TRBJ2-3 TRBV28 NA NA CASGYGTFADTQYF TGTGCCAGCGGGTACGGGACATTTGCAGATACGCAGTATTTT
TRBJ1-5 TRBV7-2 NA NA CASSFNSNQPQHF TGTGCCAGCAGCTTTAATAGCAATCAGCCCCAGCATTTT
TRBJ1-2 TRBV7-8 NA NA CASSLGLRGRANYGYTF TGTGCCAGCAGCTTAGGGCTCCGGGGTCGAGCTAACTATGGCTACACCTTC
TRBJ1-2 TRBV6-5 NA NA CASSYYRVEGYTF TGTGCCAGCAGTTACTACAGGGTCGAAGGCTACACCTTC
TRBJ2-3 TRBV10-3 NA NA CATRSWGIDTQYF TGTGCCACAAGAAGTTGGGGCATAGATACGCAGTATTTT
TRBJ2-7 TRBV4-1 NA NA CASSQVGGLPYEQYF TGCGCCAGCAGCCAAGTAGGCGGGCTCCCCTACGAGCAGTACTTC
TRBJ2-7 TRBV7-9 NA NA CASSHSRSGSYEQYF TGTGCCAGCAGCCATAGCAGGAGCGGCTCCTACGAGCAGTACTTC
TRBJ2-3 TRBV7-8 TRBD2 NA CASSSSGGNTDTQYF TGTGCCAGCAGCTCTAGCGGGGGGAACACAGATACGCAGTATTTT
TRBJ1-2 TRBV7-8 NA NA CASSLATGPYGYTF TGCGCCAGCAGCTTAGCGACAGGCCCTTATGGCTACACCTTC
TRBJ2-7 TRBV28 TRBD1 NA CASSLTGTGAYEQYF TGTGCCAGCAGTTTAACCGGGACAGGCGCCTACGAGCAGTACTTC
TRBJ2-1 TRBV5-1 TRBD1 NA CASSLEQGAHPDEQFF TGCGCCAGCAGCTTGGAACAGGGGGCTCATCCAGATGAGCAGTTCTTC
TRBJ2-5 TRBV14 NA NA CASSQGPPGHQQETQYF TGTGCCAGCAGCCAAGGTCCACCGGGACATCAGCAAGAGACCCAGTACTTC
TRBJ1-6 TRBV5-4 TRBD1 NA CASSLTGVGSPLHF TGTGCCAGCAGCTTAACAGGGGTAGGCTCACCCCTCCACTTT
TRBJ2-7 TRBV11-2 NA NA CASSLQGSFYEQYF TGTGCCAGCAGCTTACAGGGATCCTTCTACGAGCAGTACTTC
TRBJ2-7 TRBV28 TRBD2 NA CASSLFRSREGPTYEQYF TGTGCCAGCAGTTTATTTCGCTCGCGGGAGGGCCCGACCTACGAGCAGTACTTC
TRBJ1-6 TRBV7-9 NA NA CASNLAGVRSSPLHF TGTGCCAGCAACCTAGCCGGGGTGAGAAGTTCACCCCTCCACTTT
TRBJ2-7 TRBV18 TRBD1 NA CASSLPGTGSYEQYF TGTGCCAGCTCACTTCCCGGGACAGGCTCCTACGAGCAGTACTTC
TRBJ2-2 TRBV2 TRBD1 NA CASSRQGVGTGELFF TGTGCCAGCAGTCGTCAGGGGGTTGGCACCGGGGAGCTGTTTTTT
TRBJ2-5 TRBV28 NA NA CASSSPQETQYF TGTGCCAGCAGCTCTCCCCAAGAGACCCAGTACTTC
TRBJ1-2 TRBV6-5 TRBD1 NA CASSYSGGRVAGYTF TGTGCCAGCAGTTACTCAGGGGGCAGGGTGGCTGGCTACACCTTC
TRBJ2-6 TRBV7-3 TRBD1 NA CASSPRQGISGANVLTF TGTGCCAGCAGCCCACGACAGGGTATTTCTGGGGCCAACGTCCTGACTTTC
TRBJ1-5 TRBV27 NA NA CASSYRADQPQHF TGTGCCAGCAGTTACAGGGCGGATCAGCCCCAGCATTTT